Presented here are 16 T cell receptor beta chains from one specimen sequenced in a study of long-term antiretroviral therapy in people with HIV. The assay, immunoSEQ v3.0, was run at survey level. The table came from immunoSEQ multiplex PCR; TCRdb's copy has only in-frame clones and leaves some out. The sample records around 15,000 clones, about 80% being singletons. Sequencing used unsorted PBMCs, obtained 2.1 years after starting antiretroviral therapy. Receptors originate from a man aged 35 to 55 with HIV.

CDR3 sequence (DNA): TGTGCCAGCAGCTTGGGATGGGGGCAGGGGGCAGAAGGCTACACCTTC. Protein product: CASSLGWGQGAEGYTF. The chain couples TRBV11-2 to TRBJ1-2, with 8 bases identical to TRBD1. From germline, CDR1 is SGHAT and CDR2 FQNNGV. The CDR3 length is 16 residues. Germline trimming cut 3 bases from V and 8 bases from J; bases unmatched to any gene: 14.

J is TRBJ1-1 and V is TRBV5-5; D unresolved. This CDR3 region has 12 residues. The germline V and J ends were trimmed by 2 bases and 3 bases, with 5 bases remaining between them. The germline V gene encodes CDR1 SGHKS and CDR2 YYEKEE (reference sequence). The CDR3 sequence: CASSFSDTEAFF. The DNA for the CDR3 is TGTGCCAGCAGCTTCTCGGACACTGAAGCTTTCTTT.

The chain employs TRBV5-1 and TRBJ2-7, with 8 bases that match TRBD1. The CDR3 has 14 amino acids. The junction had 5 bases not matched to a gene; V was cut back by 1 base and J by 5 bases. Germline V lookup: CDR1 SGHRS, CDR2 YFSETQ. DNA for the CDR3: TGCGCCAGCAGCTTGCGACAGGGGCCAAACGAGCAGTACTTC. As protein: CASSLRQGPNEQYF.

This sequence joins TRBV18 and TRBJ2-3; 7 nucleotides match TRBD1. Germline trimming cut 5 bases from V and 5 bases from J; bases unmatched to any gene: 16. Germline-derived CDR1 and CDR2 are KGHSH and LQKENI. The CDR3 length is 17 residues. This chain's CDR3 is CASSSYEIQGSGDTQYF. CDR3 coding DNA: TGTGCCAGCTCATCTTACGAAATACAGGGGTCGGGAGATACGCAGTATTTT.

This clone was counted only a few times. This chain joins TRBV5-1 and TRBJ1-1, with D hard to call. The germline V and J ends were trimmed by 4 bases and 0 bases, with 13 bases remaining between them. CDR1 and CDR2 from the germline V gene are SGHRS and YFSETQ. The CDR3 consists of 15 residues. CDR3 sequence: CASSPQTFLNTEAFF. CDR3 nucleotides: TGCGCCAGCAGCCCCCAGACATTTTTGAACACTGAAGCTTTCTTT.

This sequence joins TRBV21-1 and TRBJ1-2; no check of the table's D call, TRBD1, against the DNA was made. TRBV21-1 is tagged as a pseudogene. The CDR3 has 17 residues. In DNA form, the CDR3 reads TGTGCCAGCAGCAAAGAGAGAGGGCGACAGGGGAAGGATGGCTACACCTTC. Its translation is CASSKERGRQGKDGYTF.

The V gene is TRBV28, the J gene TRBJ1-6; D gene unclear. CDR3 size: 12 residues. Per germline, CDR1 MDHEN and CDR2 SYDVKM. V lost 2 bases, J lost 14 bases, and 10 bases lay in between. This CDR3 reads CASSLGPETLHF. The CDR3 bases are TGTGCCAGCAGTTTAGGGCCCGAGACCCTCCACTTT.

The CDR3 DNA is TGCGCCAGCAGCGTATACTACAATGAGCAGTTCTTC. Its protein product is CASSVYYNEQFF. The J gene is TRBJ2-1, the V gene TRBV4-1; no clear D gene. CDR1 MGHRA and CDR2 YSYEKL come from the germline V gene. V was cut by 5 bases and J by 3 bases, with 5 bases left in between. This CDR3 has 12 amino acids.

The V call is TRBV6-1, the J call TRBJ2-3, with 8 bases that match TRBD1. This CDR3 is 14 amino acids long. Germline trimming cut 9 bases from V and 2 bases from J; bases unmatched to any gene: 7. Germline assignment: CDR1 MNHNS and CDR2 SASEGT. Here the CDR3 reads CASRTGLYTDTQYF. CDR3 DNA: TGTGCCAGTCGGACAGGGCTATACACAGATACGCAGTATTTT.

The chain couples TRBV29-1 to TRBJ1-1; D is possibly TRBD1 (5 bases). Germline loops: CDR1 SQVTM, CDR2 ANQGSEA. CDR3 length: 14 residues. The V gene lost 7 bases and the J gene lost 1 base, with 16 bases spanning the gap. The CDR3: CSASGQPWNTEAFF. In DNA form, the CDR3 reads TGCAGCGCCTCGGGGCAGCCATGGAACACTGAAGCTTTCTTT.

This clone was seen only a few times. The CDR3, as DNA: TGTGCCAGCAGTTTAGCGGGGGGGCGCCCCGGGGAGCTGTTTTTT. The encoded protein is CASSLAGGRPGELFF. The chain recombines TRBV2 with TRBJ2-2; TRBD2 agrees at 11 bases. Germline CDR1 SNHLY, CDR2 FYNNEI. V was clipped by 5 bases and J by 6 bases; unmatched bases: 5. There are 15 residues in the CDR3.

The sample holds a few counts of this clone. The V and J genes are TRBV19 and TRBJ1-1; 10 bases are shared with TRBD1. Germline V gene lookup returns CDR1 LNHDA and CDR2 SQIVND (reference sequence). J was trimmed by 5 bases and V by 1 base; bases with no gene match: 4. There are 15 residues in the CDR3. CDR3 nucleotide sequence: TGTGCCAGTAGTATAGGACAGGGGGCGCGGACTGAAGCTTTCTTT. Translated: CASSIGQGARTEAFF.

This clone was seen a few times. The rearrangement joins TRBV27 to TRBJ2-7; D may be TRBD1 (6 bases). The germline V and J ends were trimmed by 8 bases and 0 bases, with 11 bases remaining between them. Looked up from germline, CDR1 is MNHEY and CDR2 is SMNVEV (reference sequence). The CDR3 covers 13 residues. CDR3 residues: CASRRQDSYEQYF. As DNA, the CDR3 is TGTGCCAGCCGAAGACAGGACTCCTACGAGCAGTACTTC.

This rearrangement joins TRBV25-1 to TRBJ1-1, with a possible D match to TRBD1 (5 bases). CDR1 is MGHDK, CDR2 SYGVNS, per germline. CDR3 length: 14 residues. With 6 bases removed from V and 6 bases from J, the gap between germline ends came to 17 bases. DNA for the CDR3: TGTGCCAGCAGCTGGGGAGACAGTGCCCCTGAAGCTTTCTTT. It specifies CASSWGDSAPEAFF.

The chain uses TRBV27 and TRBJ2-1; D is undetermined. V was trimmed by 5 bases and J by 0 bases, leaving 11 bases between them. Germline V gives CDR1 MNHEY, CDR2 SMNVEV (reference sequence). CDR3 size: 15 residues. The CDR3 DNA reads TGTGCCAGCAGTCGAGCCCTCAGCTCCTACAATGAGCAGTTCTTC. Its translation: CASSRALSSYNEQFF.

V and J are TRBV5-4 and TRBJ1-1; D gene unclear. Trimming cost V 1 base and J 1 base, with 8 bases left between them. The CDR3 spans 14 residues. Germline V lookup: CDR1 SGHNT, CDR2 YYREEE (reference sequence). The CDR3 loop is CASSLKEGNTEAFF. CDR3 in DNA: TGTGCCAGCAGCTTGAAGGAGGGGAACACTGAAGCTTTCTTT.